A single sample gave rise to the 21 T cell receptor beta chains below, sequenced in a study of shared clonotypes between healthy human individuals. Measured with immunoSEQ multiplex PCR; TCRdb has only the in-frame clones, and not every one. The top ten clones hold 0.35% to 0.5% of a sample with approximately 2.3 million clones, over 90% of them seen once. The sequenced sample consisted of naive CD4+ T cells from PBMCs. Stated subset: CD45RA+ positively selected. The source of these receptors is a man between 18 and 29 years old in good health. Some clones in this sample may be carry-over from other donors' samples.

The chain links TRBV7-3 to TRBJ2-5, with 8 nucleotides matching TRBD2. This CDR3 is 14 amino acids long. The V and J ends lost 3 bases and 6 bases, in that order; junction bases with no gene match: 6. Germline V gene lookup returns CDR1 SGHTA and CDR2 FQGTGA. The CDR3 DNA is TGTGCCAGCAGCTTGACGGGAGGGGGACAGACCCAGTACTTC. It translates to CASSLTGGGQTQYF.

This rearrangement joins TRBV28 to TRBJ2-7; TRBD2 might be the D (5 bases). Germline V lookup: CDR1 MDHEN, CDR2 SYDVKM. The V gene lost 8 bases and the J gene lost 3 bases, with 17 bases spanning the gap. CDR3 length: 14 residues. CDR3 bases: TGTGCCAGCGAACCATGGGAGCTTGGCTACGAGCAGTACTTC. This sequence encodes CASEPWELGYEQYF.

V gene TRBV6-5 combines with J gene TRBJ2-1; the D gene is possibly TRBD2 (6 bases). CDR1 is MNHEY and CDR2 is SVGAGI in the germline V gene. V was pared by 6 bases and J by 8 bases, with 11 bases between. This CDR3 contains 12 residues. CDR3 region: CASSQTRYEQFF. The DNA of the CDR3 is TGTGCCAGCAGCCAGACTAGATATGAGCAGTTCTTC.

The gene calls are TRBV6-4 and TRBJ2-3, with 10 bases that match TRBD2. This CDR3 is 15 amino acids long. Germline loops: CDR1 MRHNA, CDR2 SNTAGT. Trimming cost V 5 bases and J 6 bases; bases outside gene matches: 8. As DNA, the CDR3 is TGTGCCAGCAGTATGCTAGCGGGAGTCAGTGATACGCAGTATTTT. Translation gives CASSMLAGVSDTQYF.

The chain carries TRBV5-4 and TRBJ2-7; 7 bases match TRBD2. V lost 0 bases and J lost 1; bases outside the gene matches: 7. There are 16 residues in the CDR3. Germline-derived CDR1 and CDR2 are SGHNT and YYREEE (reference sequence). CDR3 coding DNA: TGTGCCAGCAGCTTGGCAGTAGCGGGTGGGTCCTACGAGCAGTACTTC. Protein product: CASSLAVAGGSYEQYF.

This chain connects TRBV2 to TRBJ1-4, with 8 bases identical to TRBD1. This CDR3 region has 14 residues. With 4 bases clipped from V and 8 bases from J, the junction kept 6 bases outside the gene matches. Per the germline V gene, CDR1 is SNHLY and CDR2 is FYNNEI. Here the CDR3 reads CASSGTGRYEKLFF. In DNA, the CDR3 is TGTGCCAGCAGTGGGACAGGGCGGTACGAAAAACTGTTTTTT.

The V and J genes are TRBV4-3 and TRBJ2-1; 7 positions agree with TRBD2. Germline CDR1 reads LGHNA; CDR2 reads YSLEER. The V and J ends lost 4 bases and 13 bases, in that order; junction bases with no gene match: 19. This CDR3 spans 16 amino acids. CDR3 amino acids: CASSPGGSGISRSQFF. The CDR3 bases are TGCGCCAGCAGCCCGGGGGGAAGCGGAATATCTCGTTCACAGTTCTTC.

The V and J genes are TRBV5-4 and TRBJ2-1, with D perhaps matching TRBD2 (5 bases). Trimming removed 4 bases from V and 0 bases from J, with 14 bases in between. CDR1 is SGHNT, CDR2 YYREEE, per germline (reference sequence). The CDR3 contains 16 residues. The CDR3 sequence: CASSALVGSSYNEQFF. CDR3 DNA sequence: TGTGCCAGCAGCGCGCTCGTGGGGAGCTCCTACAATGAGCAGTTCTTC.

On this clone itself: Other nucleotide sequences from this sample produce the same CDR3. This sequence joins TRBV18 and TRBJ2-7; a possible D gene is TRBD2 (5 bases). With 2 bases removed from V and 3 bases from J, the gap between germline ends came to 8 bases. Germline V gene sequence: CDR1 KGHSH, CDR2 LQKENI. The CDR3 is 13 amino acids. CDR3 in amino acids: CASSPIRDYEQYF. CDR3 bases: TGTGCCAGCTCACCAATCCGGGACTACGAGCAGTACTTC.

With respect to this clone: The same CDR3 arises from other DNA sequences in this sample as well. The V call is TRBV7-3, the J call TRBJ2-1; 13 bases are shared with TRBD2. There are 15 residues in the CDR3. Germline trimming cut 6 bases from V and 5 bases from J; bases unmatched to any gene: 4. Germline CDR1 and CDR2: SGHTA and FQGTGA. This CDR3 reads CASSLGTSGNNEQFF. CDR3 sequence (DNA): TGTGCCAGCAGTCTAGGGACTAGCGGGAACAATGAGCAGTTCTTC.

The chain employs TRBV7-9 and TRBJ2-7; 11 bases map to TRBD2. Germline V CDR1 and CDR2: SEHNR, FQNEAQ (reference sequence). The CDR3 sequence is 14 residues long. The V segment lost 3 bases and the J segment 7 bases; nucleotides outside the gene matches: 5. The CDR3 protein is CASSLTSGIGEQYF. The CDR3 DNA reads as TGTGCCAGCAGCTTGACTAGCGGGATAGGTGAGCAGTACTTC.

CDR3: CLHSSGRGRNSPLHF. In DNA form, the CDR3 reads TGTTTGCATTCTTCAGGGAGGGGCCGGAATTCACCCCTCCACTTT. The chain employs TRBV28 and TRBJ1-6, with a possible D match to TRBD1 (5 bases). The CDR3 covers 15 residues. Germline lookup yields CDR1 MDHEN and CDR2 SYDVKM.

The chain uses TRBV18 and TRBJ2-1; TRBD1 aligns across 9 bases. Germline trimming cut 3 bases from V and 6 bases from J; bases unmatched to any gene: 6. CDR3 length: 15 residues. CDR1 KGHSH and CDR2 LQKENI come from the germline V gene. This chain's CDR3 is CASSPPGQGSNEQFF. The CDR3 nucleotides are TGTGCCAGCTCACCTCCGGGACAGGGCAGCAATGAGCAGTTCTTC.

CDR3 region: CASSQGQGAVANEKLFF. CDR3 sequence (DNA): TGCGCCAGCAGCCAAGGGCAGGGAGCGGTCGCTAATGAAAAACTGTTTTTT. This chain links TRBV4-3 with TRBJ1-4; possible D gene TRBD1, 5 bases. The CDR3 is made up of 17 amino acids. CDR1 and CDR2 from the germline V gene are LGHNA and YSLEER. Trimming left V 1 base short and J 3 bases short, with 15 bases between.

V usage is TRBV7-3 and J usage is TRBJ2-7; perhaps TRBD2 as D (6 bases). This CDR3 has 14 residues. Germline loops: CDR1 SGHTA, CDR2 FQGTGA. The V and J ends lost 5 bases and 3 bases respectively, with 14 bases between them. The CDR3 DNA reads as TGTGCCAGCAGCCAAGGCGCGGGACTCTACGAGCAGTACTTC. This encodes CASSQGAGLYEQYF.

This sequence joins TRBV5-1 and TRBJ1-3; TRBD1 is a possible D gene (6 bases). V was shortened by 4 bases and J by 2 bases, with 13 bases between the two germline ends. From germline, CDR1 is SGHRS and CDR2 YFSETQ. The CDR3 runs to 15 residues. CDR3 residues: CASSPLPGAGNTIYF. The CDR3 DNA reads as TGCGCCAGCAGCCCTTTGCCAGGGGCTGGAAACACCATATATTTT.

The chain carries TRBV5-6 and TRBJ2-3; 13 bases align to TRBD2. CDR1 and CDR2 (germline): SGHDT, YYEEEE. V trimming: 5 bases; J trimming: 2 bases; junction bases outside the gene matches: 5. CDR3 length equals 16 residues. The CDR3 sequence is CASSQTSGRATDTQYF. For the CDR3, the DNA is TGTGCCAGCAGTCAAACTAGCGGGAGGGCCACAGATACGCAGTATTTT.

Turning to this clone: At the DNA level, this CDR3 is encoded by other sequences in the same sample as well. This chain uses TRBV29-1 with TRBJ2-1, with 11 bases matching TRBD1. Germline-derived CDR1 and CDR2 are SQVTM and ANQGSEA. Trimming took 4 bases from V and 4 from J; bases not matched to a gene: 3. There are 14 residues in the CDR3. The CDR3 spells CSVVRDRGYNEQFF. Written as DNA, the CDR3 is TGCAGCGTTGTCCGGGACAGGGGGTACAATGAGCAGTTCTTC.

The chain uses TRBV28 and TRBJ2-2; no clear D gene. This CDR3 comprises 13 residues. Trimming left V 2 bases short and J 6 bases short, with 7 bases between. In germline, CDR1 is MDHEN, CDR2 SYDVKM. CDR3 DNA sequence: TGTGCCAGCAGTTTAGTTACGGCCGGGGAGCTGTTTTTT. This sequence encodes CASSLVTAGELFF.

The CDR3 coding sequence is TGCAGCCTCCAACTAGCTGACACCTACAATGAGCAGTTCTTC. It is translated as CSLQLADTYNEQFF. This sequence joins TRBV29-1 and TRBJ2-1; a weak D match, TRBD2 (6 bases). The CDR3 sequence is 14 residues long. Trimming pared 8 bases from V and 2 bases from J, leaving 16 bases between. Germline-derived CDR1 and CDR2 are SQVTM and ANQGSEA.

The V gene is TRBV2, the J gene TRBJ2-1; D remains ambiguous. This CDR3 has 16 amino acids. V lost 3 bases and J 6 bases, leaving 18 bases between the germline ends. Germline values: CDR1 SNHLY, CDR2 FYNNEI. The CDR3 coding sequence is TGTGCCAGCAGTGATTTGGGCCCCTACCCCCCCAATGAGCAGTTCTTC. Amino acids: CASSDLGPYPPNEQFF.